The clone carrying this T cell receptor beta chain was picked up a small number of times. Its antigen is unknown. TCRdb reprocessed the 5' RACE reads via MiXCR and lists one record per CDR3 protein. This sample has 55,000 to 70,000 distinct CDR3 sequences, with less than 5.5% found just once. V lost 7 bases to trimming and J lost 4 bases, with 11 bases between them. This CDR3 is built from 13 residues. The data stem from a study of early T cells in non-severe SARS-CoV-2 infection. About the research overall: Chains from this unsorted whole-blood bulk RNA could not be paired. Study results and caveats: VDJdb-based annotation leaned toward anti-spike CD8 responses and missed private and CD4 specificities.

This TCR derives from an adult who was a healthcare worker with PCR-confirmed SARS-CoV-2 infection or an uninfected control (not recorded which). The chain uses TRBV12-3 or TRBV12-4 and TRBJ1-5, with D possibly TRBD1 on 5 matching bases. Sequencing was carried out using whole blood. The CDR3 is CASTPGSNQPQHF. The CDR3 bases are TGTGCCAGCACCCCAGGGTCAAATCAGCCCCAGCATTTT.